This T cell receptor (beta chain) was observed in a study of T cell responses to AZD1222 COVID-19 vaccine. Germline lookup yields CDR1 SGHRS and CDR2 YFSETQ. The CDR3 runs 15 residues. V lost 3 bases and J lost 1, with 13 bases in between. Assay: immunoSEQ multiplex PCR; the TCRdb copy retains only in-frame clones and omits some. The data show 130,000 to 150,000 clones, with 80% to 90% seen just once and approximately 1.5% held by the top ten. This chain links TRBV5-1 with TRBJ1-1; maybe TRBD1 (6 bases). Specimen: peripheral blood, collected on day 0 of AZD1222 vaccination. The sequence was obtained from an adult in good health. CDR3 in DNA: TGCGCCAGCAGCTCTCAGGGGTCTAAGAACACTGAAGCTTTCTTT. It translates to CASSSQGSKNTEAFF.